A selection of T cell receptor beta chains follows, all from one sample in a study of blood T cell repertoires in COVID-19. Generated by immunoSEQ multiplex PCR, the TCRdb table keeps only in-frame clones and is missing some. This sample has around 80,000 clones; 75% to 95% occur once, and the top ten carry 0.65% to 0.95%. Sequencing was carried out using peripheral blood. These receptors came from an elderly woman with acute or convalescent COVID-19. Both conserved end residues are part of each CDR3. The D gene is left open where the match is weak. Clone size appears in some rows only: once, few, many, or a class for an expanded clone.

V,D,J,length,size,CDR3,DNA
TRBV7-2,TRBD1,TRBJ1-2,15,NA,CASSSRQGANYGYTF,TGTGCCAGCAGCTCAAGACAGGGGGCCAACTATGGCTACACCTTC
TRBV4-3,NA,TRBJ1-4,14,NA,CASSQGAGNEKLFF,TGCGCCAGCAGCCAAGGGGCAGGAAATGAAAAACTGTTTTTT
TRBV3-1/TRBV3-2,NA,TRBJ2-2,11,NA,CASSRLGELFF,TGTGCCAGCAGCCGGCTTGGGGAGCTGTTTTTT
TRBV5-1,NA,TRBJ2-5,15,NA,CASSSRPGVAETQYF,TGCGCCAGCAGCTCCCGGCCGGGAGTAGCTGAGACCCAGTACTTC
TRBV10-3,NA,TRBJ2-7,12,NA,CATGTTYYEQYF,TGTGCCACCGGGACAACCTACTACGAGCAGTACTTC
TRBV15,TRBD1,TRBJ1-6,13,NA,CATKDRGPSPLHF,TGTGCCACTAAGGACAGGGGGCCTTCACCCCTCCACTTT
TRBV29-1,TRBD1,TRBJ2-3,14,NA,CSATDRGRTDTQYF,TGCAGCGCAACGGACAGGGGGCGTACAGATACGCAGTATTTT
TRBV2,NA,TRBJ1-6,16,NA,CASTPTPSSYNSPLHF,TGTGCCAGCACTCCAACACCAAGCTCCTATAATTCACCCCTCCACTTT
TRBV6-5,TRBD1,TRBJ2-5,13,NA,CASLQGYQETQYF,TGTGCCAGCTTACAGGGGTACCAAGAGACCCAGTACTTC
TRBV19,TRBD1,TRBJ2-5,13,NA,CASSVTGRETQYF,TGTGCCAGTAGTGTGACAGGGAGAGAGACCCAGTACTTC
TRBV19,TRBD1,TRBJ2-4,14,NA,CASSADRGLNIQYF,TGTGCCAGTAGTGCGGACAGGGGGCTTAACATTCAGTACTTC
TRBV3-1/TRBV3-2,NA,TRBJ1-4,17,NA,CASSQEGGAVRGEKLFF,TGTGCCAGCAGCCAAGAGGGCGGGGCAGTCAGAGGTGAAAAACTGTTTTTT
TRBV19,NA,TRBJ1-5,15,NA,CASSIEWTEYQPQHF,TGTGCCAGTAGTATAGAATGGACTGAGTATCAGCCCCAGCATTTT
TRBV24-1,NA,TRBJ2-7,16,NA,CATSDLHRGFSYEQYF,TGTGCCACCAGTGATTTGCATCGAGGATTCTCCTACGAGCAGTACTTC
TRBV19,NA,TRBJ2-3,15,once,CASSIEGASTDTQYF,TGTGCCAGTAGTATAGAAGGGGCGAGCACAGATACGCAGTATTTT
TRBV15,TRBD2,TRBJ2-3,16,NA,CATSRVLAGSTDTQYF,TGTGCCACCAGCAGAGTTCTAGCGGGGAGCACAGATACGCAGTATTTT
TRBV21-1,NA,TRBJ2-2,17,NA,CASSKGDRESGTGELFF,TGTGCCAGCAGCAAAGGGGACAGGGAATCCGGGACCGGGGAGCTGTTTTTT
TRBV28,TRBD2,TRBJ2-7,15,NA,CATTRGGLAGFEQYF,TGTGCCACTACCAGGGGGGGACTAGCGGGATTTGAGCAGTACTTC
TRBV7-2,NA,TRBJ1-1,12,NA,CASSFAGTEAFF,TGTGCCAGCAGCTTTGCAGGCACTGAAGCTTTCTTT
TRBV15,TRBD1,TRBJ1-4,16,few,CATSRDRGQGGEKLFF,TGTGCCACCAGCCGGGACAGGGGGCAGGGGGGTGAAAAACTGTTTTTT
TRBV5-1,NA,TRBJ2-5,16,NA,CASSLGLAQSQETQYF,TGCGCCAGCAGCTTGGGGCTAGCTCAATCCCAAGAGACCCAGTACTTC
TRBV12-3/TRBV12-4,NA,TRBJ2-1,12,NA,CASSLDLNEQFF,TGTGCCAGCAGCCTAGACCTGAATGAGCAGTTCTTC
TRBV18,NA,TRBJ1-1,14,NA,CASSPGTKGTEAFF,TGTGCCAGCTCCCCCGGGACAAAGGGAACTGAAGCTTTCTTT
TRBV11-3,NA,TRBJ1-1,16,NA,CASSPGGAGRDTEAFF,TGTGCCAGCAGCCCGGGGGGAGCAGGGCGGGACACTGAAGCTTTCTTT
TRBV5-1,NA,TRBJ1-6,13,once,CASSLASNSPLHF,TGCGCCAGCAGCTTGGCATCTAATTCACCCCTCCACTTT
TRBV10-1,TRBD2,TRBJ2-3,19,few,CASSDDPRTSGRITDTQYF,TGCGCCAGCAGTGACGACCCACGGACTAGCGGGAGAATAACAGATACGCAGTATTTT
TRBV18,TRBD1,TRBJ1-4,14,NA,CASSPPGGGEKLFF,TGTGCCAGCTCACCACCAGGGGGCGGGGAAAAACTGTTTTTT
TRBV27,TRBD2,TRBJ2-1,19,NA,CASSNFAIRLAGGGNEQFF,TGTGCCAGCAGTAATTTTGCCATTCGCCTAGCGGGAGGGGGCAATGAGCAGTTCTTC
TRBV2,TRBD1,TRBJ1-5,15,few,CASRTTGVAREPQHF,TGTGCCAGCAGAACCACAGGGGTAGCAAGGGAGCCCCAGCATTTT
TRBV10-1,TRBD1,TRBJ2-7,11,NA,CASRTGREQYF,TGCGCCAGCAGGACAGGGCGCGAGCAGTACTTC
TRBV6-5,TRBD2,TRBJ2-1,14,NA,CASGRTSGKYEQFF,TGTGCCAGCGGCCGGACTAGCGGGAAGTATGAGCAGTTCTTC
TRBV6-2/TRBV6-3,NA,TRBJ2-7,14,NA,CASSLRGATGEQYF,TGTGCCAGCAGTCTCAGGGGGGCCACCGGGGAGCAGTACTTC
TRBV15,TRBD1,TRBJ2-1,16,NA,CATSSRQGSSYNEQFF,TGTGCCACCAGCAGTCGACAGGGGAGTTCCTACAATGAGCAGTTCTTC
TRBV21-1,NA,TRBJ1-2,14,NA,CASSKDRDWATGTF,NA
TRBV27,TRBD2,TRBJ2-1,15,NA,CASSPGLARANEQFF,TGTGCCAGCAGTCCCGGACTAGCCCGGGCTAATGAGCAGTTCTTC
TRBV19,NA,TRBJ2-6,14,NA,CASSQISGANVLTF,TGTGCCAGTAGTCAGATCTCTGGGGCCAACGTCCTGACTTTC